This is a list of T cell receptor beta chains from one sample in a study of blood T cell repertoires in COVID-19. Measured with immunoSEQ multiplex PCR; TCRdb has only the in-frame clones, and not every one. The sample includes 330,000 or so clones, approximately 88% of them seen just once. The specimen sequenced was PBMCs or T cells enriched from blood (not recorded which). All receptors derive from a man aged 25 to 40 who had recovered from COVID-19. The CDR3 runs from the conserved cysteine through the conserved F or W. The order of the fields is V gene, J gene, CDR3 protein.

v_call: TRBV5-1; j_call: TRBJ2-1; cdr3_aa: CASSATGGSYNEQFF
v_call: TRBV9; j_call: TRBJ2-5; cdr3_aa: CASSVGRGDETQYF
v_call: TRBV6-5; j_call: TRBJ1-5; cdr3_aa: CASVAGNQPQHF
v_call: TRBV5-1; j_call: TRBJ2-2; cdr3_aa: CASSQGQGGSGELFF
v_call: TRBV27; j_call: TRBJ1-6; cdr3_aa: CASSFETGNNSPLHF
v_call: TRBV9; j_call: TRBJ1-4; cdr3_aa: CASSQRGYATNEKLFF
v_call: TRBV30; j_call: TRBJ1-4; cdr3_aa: CAWREVMGATNEKLFF
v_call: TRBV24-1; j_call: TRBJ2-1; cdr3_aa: CATSDSRGPNNEQFF
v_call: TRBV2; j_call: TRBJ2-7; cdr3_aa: CASSEGLAGGYEQYF
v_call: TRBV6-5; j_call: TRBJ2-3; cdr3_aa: CASSLTGRPDTQYF
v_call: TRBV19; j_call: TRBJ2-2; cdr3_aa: CASSTPDSHTGELFF
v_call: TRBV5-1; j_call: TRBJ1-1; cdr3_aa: CASTLTGEDTEAFF
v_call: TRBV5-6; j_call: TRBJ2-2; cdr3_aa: CASSSLRTSGGTGELFF
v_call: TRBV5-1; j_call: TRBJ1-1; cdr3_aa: CASSPQGRDTEAFF
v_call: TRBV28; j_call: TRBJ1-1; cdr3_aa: CASREVNTEAFF
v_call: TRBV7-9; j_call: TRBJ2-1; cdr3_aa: CASSLRTSGDEQFF
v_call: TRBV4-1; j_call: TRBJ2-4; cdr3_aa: CASSQGGQAKRGNIQYF
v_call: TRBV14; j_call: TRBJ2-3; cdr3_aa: CASSPREPGQGGQATDTQYF
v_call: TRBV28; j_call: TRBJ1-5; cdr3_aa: CASRRGRQPQHF
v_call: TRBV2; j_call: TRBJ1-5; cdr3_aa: CASSEDLGTGQPQHF
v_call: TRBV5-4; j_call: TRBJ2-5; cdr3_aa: CASSLRGLGETQYF
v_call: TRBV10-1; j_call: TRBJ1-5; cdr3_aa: CASSEISRMAGTFSQPQHF
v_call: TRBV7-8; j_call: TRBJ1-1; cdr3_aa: CASSPDRAYLNTEAFF
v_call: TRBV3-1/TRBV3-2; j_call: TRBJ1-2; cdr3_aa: CASSHYPDRGSGGYTF
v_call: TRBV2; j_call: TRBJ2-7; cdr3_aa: CASTPGARPEQYF
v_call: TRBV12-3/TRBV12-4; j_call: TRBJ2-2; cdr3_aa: CASRAALGELFF
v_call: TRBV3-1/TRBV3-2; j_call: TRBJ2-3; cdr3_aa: CASSPWTSEGTDTQYF
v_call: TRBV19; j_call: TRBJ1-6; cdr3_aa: CASSITGQGDSPLHF
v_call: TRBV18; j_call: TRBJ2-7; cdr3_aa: CASSPPLTSSGGQYF
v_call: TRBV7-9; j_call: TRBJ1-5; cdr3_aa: CASSTTSQPQHF
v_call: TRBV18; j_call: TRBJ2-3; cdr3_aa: CASSLRGGNTQYF
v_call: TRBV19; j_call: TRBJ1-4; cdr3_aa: CASSLAGQGGEKLFF
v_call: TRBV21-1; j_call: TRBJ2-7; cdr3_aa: CAITDRGLYEQYF
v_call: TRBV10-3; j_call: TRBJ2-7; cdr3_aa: CAISEDISPSYEQYF
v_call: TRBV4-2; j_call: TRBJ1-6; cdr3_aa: CASRAQGATYNSPLHF
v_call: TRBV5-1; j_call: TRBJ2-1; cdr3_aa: CASSLASGGTPVDEQFF
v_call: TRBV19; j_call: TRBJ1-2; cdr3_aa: CASSTQSEVETLSYGYTF
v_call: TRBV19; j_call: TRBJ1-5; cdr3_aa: CASRKGQALNNQPQHF
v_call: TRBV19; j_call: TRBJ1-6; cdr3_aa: CASSRHSTGGRSPLHF
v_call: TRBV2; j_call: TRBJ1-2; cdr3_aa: CASRTGVSNYGYTF
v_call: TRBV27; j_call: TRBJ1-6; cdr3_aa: CASRQTNSPLHF
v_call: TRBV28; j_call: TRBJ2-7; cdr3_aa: CASSLAGGSYEQYF
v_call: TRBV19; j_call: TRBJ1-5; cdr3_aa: CASSRQGNQPQHF
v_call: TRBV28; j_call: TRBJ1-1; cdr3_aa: CASSFTRRITEAFF